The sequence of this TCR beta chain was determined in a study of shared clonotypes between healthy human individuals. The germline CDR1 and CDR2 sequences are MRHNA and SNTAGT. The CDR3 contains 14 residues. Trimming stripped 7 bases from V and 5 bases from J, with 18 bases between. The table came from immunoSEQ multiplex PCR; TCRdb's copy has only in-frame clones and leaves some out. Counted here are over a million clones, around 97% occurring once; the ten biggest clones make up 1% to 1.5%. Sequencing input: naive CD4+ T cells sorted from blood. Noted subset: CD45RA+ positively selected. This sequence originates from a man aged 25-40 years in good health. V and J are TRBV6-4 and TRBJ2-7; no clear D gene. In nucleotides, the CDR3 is TGTGCCAGCATTCAGTGCTTAGTGTTCCACGAGCAGTACTTC. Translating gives CASIQCLVFHEQYF.